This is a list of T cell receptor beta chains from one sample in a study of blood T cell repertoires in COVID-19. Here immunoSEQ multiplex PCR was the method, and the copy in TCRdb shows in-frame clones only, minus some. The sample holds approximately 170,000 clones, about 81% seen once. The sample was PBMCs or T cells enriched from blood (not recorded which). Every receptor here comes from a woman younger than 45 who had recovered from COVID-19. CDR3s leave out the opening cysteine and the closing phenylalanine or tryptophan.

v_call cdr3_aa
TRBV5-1 ASSPTTGTIRGNTIY
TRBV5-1 ASSLGGASSYNEQF
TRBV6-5 ASGSGTGGNQPQH
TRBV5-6 ASSSLGSGITDTQY
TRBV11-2 ASSLGRDTYNEQF
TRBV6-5 ASSQGDYEQY
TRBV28 ASSPAGRPNTEAF
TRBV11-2 ASSFLTGANEKLF
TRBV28 ASSLRRDTGELF
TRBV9 ASSAMVGGSSYEQY